The clone carrying this T cell receptor beta chain was seen only a few times. Its antigen remains unidentified. The data were taken from a study of T cell repertoires in cytomegalovirus infection. Study-level findings and limits: In two of eight donors, the top clonotype was HLA-C-restricted CMV-specific.

The CDR3 runs to 14 residues. The germline V and J ends were trimmed by 5 bases and 6 bases, with 14 bases remaining between them. The germline gives CDR1 SGHTA, CDR2 FQGNSA. Using its own MiXCR run on the reads, TCRdb lists one record per CDR3 protein. The sample lists some 560,000 distinct CDR3 sequences; about 40% were seen once. This specimen consisted of cultured PBMCs, obtained from culture after CMV antigen stimulation. The chain uses TRBV7-2 and TRBJ2-1, with D possibly being TRBD1 (6 bases). The TCR comes from a human donor in good health (CMV status not recorded). Some clones in this sample may be carry-over from other donors' samples. Here the CDR3 reads CASSSRDIGNEQFF. CDR3 nucleotides: TGTGCCAGCAGCAGCCGGGACATAGGCAATGAGCAGTTCTTC.